The entry that follows covers one T cell receptor (beta chain) sequence. The antigen remains unidentified. This sample stems from a study of vaccination effects on CD4 cells after COVID-19. Before any sequencing was done, the ViraFEST assay used viral peptide pools to expand antigen-specific CD4+ T cells. On approximately day 9 of culture, CD4+ T cells were separated out. The study found no prior SARS-CoV-2 infection in the vaccine recipients, who tested negative for nucleocapsid antibodies. Some 2.2 million PBMC per well received approximately 10 IU/ml IL-2 and approximately 9.2 ug/ml peptides in culture. Cultures got half-medium changes with IL-2 on days 3 and 7. The trim removed 5 bases at V and 1 base at J, leaving 16 bases unmatched. This CDR3 has 19 amino acids. Germline values: CDR1 MNHEY, CDR2 SVGEGT. The data were produced by immunoSEQ multiplex PCR, yet TCRdb's version contains in-frame clones alone and is incomplete. This table has roughly 25,000 clones, about three quarters appearing once.

Study-wide results and caveats: The study dataset contains few convalescent patients and includes no early post-infection timepoints. In vaccinees who were healthy, merely 1 out of 255 vaccine-induced clones cross-reacted with common cold coronaviruses.

This clonotype originated in a human donor who received a COVID-19 vaccine. V and J are TRBV6-2 or TRBV6-3 and TRBJ1-3; 8 nucleotides align to TRBD1. Sequenced material: CD4+ T cells from PBMCs cultured with SARS-CoV-2 spike peptides, taken before COVID-19 vaccination. CDR3 amino acids: CASSPDHRQGTGSGNTIYF. The DNA of the CDR3 is TGTGCCAGCAGTCCGGACCATCGACAGGGGACGGGTTCTGGAAACACCATATATTTT.